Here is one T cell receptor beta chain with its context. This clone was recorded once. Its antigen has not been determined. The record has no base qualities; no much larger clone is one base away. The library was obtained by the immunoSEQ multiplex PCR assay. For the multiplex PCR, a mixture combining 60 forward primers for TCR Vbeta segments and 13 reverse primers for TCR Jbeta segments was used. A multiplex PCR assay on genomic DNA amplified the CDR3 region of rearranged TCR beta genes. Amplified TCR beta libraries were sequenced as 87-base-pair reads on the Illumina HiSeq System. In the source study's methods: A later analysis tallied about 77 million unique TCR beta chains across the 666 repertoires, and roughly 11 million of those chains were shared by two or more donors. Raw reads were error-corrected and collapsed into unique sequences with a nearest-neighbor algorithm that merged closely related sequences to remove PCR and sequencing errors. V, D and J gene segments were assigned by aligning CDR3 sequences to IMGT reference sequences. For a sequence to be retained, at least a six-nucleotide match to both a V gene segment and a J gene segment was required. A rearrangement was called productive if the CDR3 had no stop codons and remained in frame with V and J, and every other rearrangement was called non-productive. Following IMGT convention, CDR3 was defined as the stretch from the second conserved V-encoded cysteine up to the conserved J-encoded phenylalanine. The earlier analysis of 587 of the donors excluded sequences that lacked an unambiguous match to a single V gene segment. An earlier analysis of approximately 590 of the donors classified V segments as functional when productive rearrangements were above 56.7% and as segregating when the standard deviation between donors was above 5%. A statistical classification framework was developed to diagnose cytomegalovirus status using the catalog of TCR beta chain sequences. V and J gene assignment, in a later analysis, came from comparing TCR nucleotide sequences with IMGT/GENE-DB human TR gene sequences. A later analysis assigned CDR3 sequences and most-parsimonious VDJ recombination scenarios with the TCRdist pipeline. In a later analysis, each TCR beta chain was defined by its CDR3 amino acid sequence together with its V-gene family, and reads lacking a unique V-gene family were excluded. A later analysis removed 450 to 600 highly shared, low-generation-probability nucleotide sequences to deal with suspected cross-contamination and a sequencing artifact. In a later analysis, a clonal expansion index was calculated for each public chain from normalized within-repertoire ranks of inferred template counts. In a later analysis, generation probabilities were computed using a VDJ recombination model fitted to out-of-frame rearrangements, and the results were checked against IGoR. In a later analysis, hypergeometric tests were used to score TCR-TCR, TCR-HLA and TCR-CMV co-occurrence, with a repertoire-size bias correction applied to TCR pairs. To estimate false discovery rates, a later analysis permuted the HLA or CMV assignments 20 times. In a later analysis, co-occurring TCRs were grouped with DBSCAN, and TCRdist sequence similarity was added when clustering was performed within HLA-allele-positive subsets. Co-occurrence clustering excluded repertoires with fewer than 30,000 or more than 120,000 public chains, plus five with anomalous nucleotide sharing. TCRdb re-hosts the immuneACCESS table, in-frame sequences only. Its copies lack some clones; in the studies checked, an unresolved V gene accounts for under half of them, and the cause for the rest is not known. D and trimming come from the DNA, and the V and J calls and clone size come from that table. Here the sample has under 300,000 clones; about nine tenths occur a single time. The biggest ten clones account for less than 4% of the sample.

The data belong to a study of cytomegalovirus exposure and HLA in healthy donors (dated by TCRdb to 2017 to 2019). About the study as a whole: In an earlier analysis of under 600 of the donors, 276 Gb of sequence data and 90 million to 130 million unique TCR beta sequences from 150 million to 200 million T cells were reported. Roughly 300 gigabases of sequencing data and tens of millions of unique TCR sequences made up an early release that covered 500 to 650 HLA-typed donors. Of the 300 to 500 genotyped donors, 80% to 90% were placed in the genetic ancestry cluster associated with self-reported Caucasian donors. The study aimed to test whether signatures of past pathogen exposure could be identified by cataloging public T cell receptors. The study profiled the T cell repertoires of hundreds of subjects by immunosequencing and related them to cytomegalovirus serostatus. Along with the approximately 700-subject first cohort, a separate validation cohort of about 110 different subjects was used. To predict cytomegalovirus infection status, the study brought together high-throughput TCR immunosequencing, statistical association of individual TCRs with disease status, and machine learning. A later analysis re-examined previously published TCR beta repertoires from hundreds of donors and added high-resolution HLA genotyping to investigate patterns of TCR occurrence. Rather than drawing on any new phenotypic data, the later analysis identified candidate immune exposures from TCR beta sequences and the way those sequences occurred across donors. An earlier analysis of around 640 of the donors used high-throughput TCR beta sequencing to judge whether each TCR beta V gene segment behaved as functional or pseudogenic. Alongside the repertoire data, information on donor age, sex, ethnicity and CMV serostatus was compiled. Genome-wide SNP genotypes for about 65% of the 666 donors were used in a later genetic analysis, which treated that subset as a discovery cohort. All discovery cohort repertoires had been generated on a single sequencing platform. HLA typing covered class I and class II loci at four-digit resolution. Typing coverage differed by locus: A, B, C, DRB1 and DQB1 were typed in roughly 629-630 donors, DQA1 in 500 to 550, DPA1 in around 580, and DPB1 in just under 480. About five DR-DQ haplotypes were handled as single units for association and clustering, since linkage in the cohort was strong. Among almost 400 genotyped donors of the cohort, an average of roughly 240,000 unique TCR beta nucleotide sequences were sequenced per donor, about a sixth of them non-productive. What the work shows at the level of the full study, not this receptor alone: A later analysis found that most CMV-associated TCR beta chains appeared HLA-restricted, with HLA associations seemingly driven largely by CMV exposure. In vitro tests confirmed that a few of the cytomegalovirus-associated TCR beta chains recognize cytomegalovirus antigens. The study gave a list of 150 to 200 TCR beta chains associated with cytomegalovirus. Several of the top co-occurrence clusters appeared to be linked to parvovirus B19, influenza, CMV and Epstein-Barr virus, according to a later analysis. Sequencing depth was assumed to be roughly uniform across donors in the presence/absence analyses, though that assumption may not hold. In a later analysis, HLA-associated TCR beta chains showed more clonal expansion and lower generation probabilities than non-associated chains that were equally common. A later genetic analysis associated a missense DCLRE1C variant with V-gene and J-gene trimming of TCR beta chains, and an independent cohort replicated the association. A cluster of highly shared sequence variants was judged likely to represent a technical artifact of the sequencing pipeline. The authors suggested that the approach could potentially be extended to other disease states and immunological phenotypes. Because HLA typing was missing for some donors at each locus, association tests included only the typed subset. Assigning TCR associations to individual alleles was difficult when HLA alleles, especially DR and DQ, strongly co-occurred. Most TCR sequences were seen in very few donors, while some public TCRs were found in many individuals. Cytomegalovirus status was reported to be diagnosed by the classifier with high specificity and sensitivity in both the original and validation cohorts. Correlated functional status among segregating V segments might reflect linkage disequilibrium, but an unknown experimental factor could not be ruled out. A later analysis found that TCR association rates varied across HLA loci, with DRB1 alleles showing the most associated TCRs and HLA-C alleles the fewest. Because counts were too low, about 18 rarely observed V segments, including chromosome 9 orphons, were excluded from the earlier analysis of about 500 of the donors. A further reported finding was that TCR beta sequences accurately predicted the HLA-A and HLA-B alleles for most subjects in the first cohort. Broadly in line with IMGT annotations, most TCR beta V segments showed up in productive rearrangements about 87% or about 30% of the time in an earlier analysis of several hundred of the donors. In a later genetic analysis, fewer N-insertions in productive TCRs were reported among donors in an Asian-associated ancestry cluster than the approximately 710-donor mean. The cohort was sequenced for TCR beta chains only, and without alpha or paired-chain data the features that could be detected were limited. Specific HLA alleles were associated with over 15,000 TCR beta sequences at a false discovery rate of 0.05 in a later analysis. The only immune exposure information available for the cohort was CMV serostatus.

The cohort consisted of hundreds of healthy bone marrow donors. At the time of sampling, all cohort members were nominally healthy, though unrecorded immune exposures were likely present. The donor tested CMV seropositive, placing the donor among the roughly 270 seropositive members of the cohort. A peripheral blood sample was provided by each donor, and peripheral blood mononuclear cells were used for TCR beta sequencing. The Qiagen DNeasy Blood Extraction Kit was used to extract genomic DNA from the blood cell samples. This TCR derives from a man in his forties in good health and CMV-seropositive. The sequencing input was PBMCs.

The bases read TGTGCCAGCAGTACCGACAGGCCCTCCTTAGCGGGAGTGTTCAATGAGCAGTTCTTC. Translated, it reads CASSTDRPSLAGVFNEQFF. The chain is made from TRBV2 and TRBJ2-1, with TRBD2 identical over 9 junction bases. CDR3 length: 19 amino acids, cysteine to phenylalanine. Kept here is only the CDR3 DNA, which spans 57 bases and is read in frame from base 1. Via the germline V gene, CDR1 is SNHLY and CDR2 FYNNEI. Germline trimming: 5 bases from V, 6 bases from J; junction bases outside gene matches: 20.